Sequencing of this T cell receptor (beta chain) was carried out in a study of T cells after yellow fever vaccination. This clonotype has just a few counts. TCRdb called the 5' RACE reads again in MiXCR, with one record for every CDR3 protein. This sample has more than 300,000 distinct CDR3 sequences, with roughly a tenth found just once. The receptor was derived from a man aged 18 to 29 who received the YFV17D yellow fever vaccine. The input for sequencing was CD4+ T cells sorted from PBMCs, taken 45 days after the yellow fever booster vaccination.

CDR3 DNA: TGTGCCAGCTTCGATGGTGGGGGTAGCACGCAGTATTTT. Translated, it gives CASFDGGGSTQYF. This chain uses TRBV5-4 with TRBJ2-3; D tentatively reads TRBD1 or TRBD2 (5 bases each). Germline V CDR1 and CDR2: SGHNT, YYREEE (reference sequence). The CDR3 covers 13 residues. V lost 7 bases and J 9 bases, leaving 18 bases between the germline ends.